This TCR beta chain comes out of a study of Ad26.COV2.S vaccination and SARS-CoV-2 variants. The germline V gene has CDR1 LNHNV and CDR2 YYDKDF (reference sequence). The CDR3 runs 14 residues. V was pared by 1 base and J by 4 bases, with 8 bases between. Treatment specified: about 20 received Ad26.COV2.S at low or high dose, single or two shots; a few received placebo; per-sample allocation not given. At day 63 after the first vaccine or placebo injection, samples were drawn. Assay: immunoSEQ multiplex PCR; the TCRdb copy retains only in-frame clones and omits some. The sample consists of under 550,000 clones, 85% to 90% of them appearing once.

This sample comprised peripheral blood, obtained in a trial of Ad26.COV2.S vaccine versus placebo. The chain uses TRBV15 and TRBJ2-1; D is uncertain. This sequence originates from a person aged 18-60 years who received the Ad26.COV2.S COVID-19 vaccine or a placebo. This CDR3 is CATSRGVAYNEQFF. CDR3 nucleotides: TGTGCCACCAGCAGAGGGGTTGCATACAATGAGCAGTTCTTC. Supplemented by reference TRBV15 and TRBJ2-1, the full variable domain reads DAMVIQNPRYQVTQFGKPVTLSCSQTLNHNVMYWYQQKSSQAPKLLFHYYDKDFNNEADTPDNFQSRRPNTSFCFLDIRSPGLGDTAMYLCATSRGVAYNEQFFGPGTRLTVL.